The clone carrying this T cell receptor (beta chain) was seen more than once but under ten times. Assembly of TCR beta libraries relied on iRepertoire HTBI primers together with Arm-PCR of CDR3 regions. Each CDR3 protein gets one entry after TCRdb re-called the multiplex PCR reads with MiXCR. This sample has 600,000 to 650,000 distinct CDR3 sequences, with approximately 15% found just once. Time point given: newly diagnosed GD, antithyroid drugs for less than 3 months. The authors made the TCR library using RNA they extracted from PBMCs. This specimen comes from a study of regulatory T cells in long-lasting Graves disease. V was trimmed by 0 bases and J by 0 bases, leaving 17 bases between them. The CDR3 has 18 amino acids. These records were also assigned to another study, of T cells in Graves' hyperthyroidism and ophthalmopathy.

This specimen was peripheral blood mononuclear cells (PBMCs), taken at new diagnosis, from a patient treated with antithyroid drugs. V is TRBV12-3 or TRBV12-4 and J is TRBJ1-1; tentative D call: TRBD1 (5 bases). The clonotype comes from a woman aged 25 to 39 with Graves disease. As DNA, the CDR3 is TGTGCCAGCAGTTTAGCGCTAACCGAGGGGACCATGAACACTGAAGCTTTCTTT. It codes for CASSLALTEGTMNTEAFF.